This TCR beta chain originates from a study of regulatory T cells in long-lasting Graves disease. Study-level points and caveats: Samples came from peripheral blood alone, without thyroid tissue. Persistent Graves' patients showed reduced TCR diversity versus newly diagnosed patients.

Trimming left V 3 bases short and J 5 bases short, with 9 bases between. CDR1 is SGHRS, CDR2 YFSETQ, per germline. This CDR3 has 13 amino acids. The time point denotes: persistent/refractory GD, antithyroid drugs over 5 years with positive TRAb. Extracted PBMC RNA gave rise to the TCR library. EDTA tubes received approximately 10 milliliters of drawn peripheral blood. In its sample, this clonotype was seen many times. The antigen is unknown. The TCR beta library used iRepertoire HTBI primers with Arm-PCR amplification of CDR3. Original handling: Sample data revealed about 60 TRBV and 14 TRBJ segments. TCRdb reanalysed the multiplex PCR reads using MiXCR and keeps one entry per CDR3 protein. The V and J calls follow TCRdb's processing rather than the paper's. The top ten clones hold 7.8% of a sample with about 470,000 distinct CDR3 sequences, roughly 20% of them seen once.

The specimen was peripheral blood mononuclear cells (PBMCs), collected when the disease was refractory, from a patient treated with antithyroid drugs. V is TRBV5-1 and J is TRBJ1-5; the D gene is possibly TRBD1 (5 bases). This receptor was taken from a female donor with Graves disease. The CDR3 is CASSSDSYQPQHF. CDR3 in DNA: TGCGCCAGCAGCTCCGACAGTTATCAGCCCCAGCATTTT.